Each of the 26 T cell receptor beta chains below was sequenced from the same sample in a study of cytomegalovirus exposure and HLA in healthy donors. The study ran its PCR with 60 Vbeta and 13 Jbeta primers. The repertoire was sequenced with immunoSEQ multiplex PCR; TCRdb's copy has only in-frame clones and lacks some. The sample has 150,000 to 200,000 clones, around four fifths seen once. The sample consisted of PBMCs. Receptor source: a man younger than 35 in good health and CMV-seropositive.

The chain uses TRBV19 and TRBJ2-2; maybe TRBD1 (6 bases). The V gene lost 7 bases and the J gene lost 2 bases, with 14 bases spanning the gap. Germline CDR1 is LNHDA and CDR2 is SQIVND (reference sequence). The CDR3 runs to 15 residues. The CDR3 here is CASTERDTNTGELFF. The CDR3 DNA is TGTGCCAGTACTGAACGGGACACTAACACCGGGGAGCTGTTTTTT.

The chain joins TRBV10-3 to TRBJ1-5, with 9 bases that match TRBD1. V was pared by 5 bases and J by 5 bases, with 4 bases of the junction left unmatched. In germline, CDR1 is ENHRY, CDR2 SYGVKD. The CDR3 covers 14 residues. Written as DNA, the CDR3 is TGTGCCATCAGTCAGGACAGGGGATATCAGCCCCAGCATTTT. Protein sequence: CAISQDRGYQPQHF.

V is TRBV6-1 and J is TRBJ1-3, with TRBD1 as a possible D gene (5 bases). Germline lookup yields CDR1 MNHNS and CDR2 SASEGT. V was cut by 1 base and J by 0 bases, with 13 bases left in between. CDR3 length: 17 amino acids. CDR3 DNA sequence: TGTGCCAGCAGTGAAGGGGTTGGGGGGTACTCTGGAAACACCATATATTTT. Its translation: CASSEGVGGYSGNTIYF.

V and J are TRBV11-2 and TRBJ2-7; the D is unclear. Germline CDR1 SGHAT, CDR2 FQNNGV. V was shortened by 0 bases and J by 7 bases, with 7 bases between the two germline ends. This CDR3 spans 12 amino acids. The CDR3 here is CASSLEFHEQYF. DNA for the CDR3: TGTGCCAGCAGCTTAGAGTTCCATGAGCAGTACTTC.

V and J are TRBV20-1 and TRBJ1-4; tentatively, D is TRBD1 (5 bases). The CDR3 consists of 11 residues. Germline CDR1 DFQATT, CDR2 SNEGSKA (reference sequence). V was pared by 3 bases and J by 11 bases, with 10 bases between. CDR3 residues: CSASHGGKLFF. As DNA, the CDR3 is TGCAGTGCTAGTCACGGGGGGAAACTGTTTTTT.

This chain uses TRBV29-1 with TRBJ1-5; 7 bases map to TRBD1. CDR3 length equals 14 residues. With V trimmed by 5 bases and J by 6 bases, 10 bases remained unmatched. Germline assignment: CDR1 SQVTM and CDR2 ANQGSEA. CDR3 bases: TGCAGCGTTCTTGGGGGACAGAGGGGTCAGCCCCAGCATTTT. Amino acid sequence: CSVLGGQRGQPQHF.

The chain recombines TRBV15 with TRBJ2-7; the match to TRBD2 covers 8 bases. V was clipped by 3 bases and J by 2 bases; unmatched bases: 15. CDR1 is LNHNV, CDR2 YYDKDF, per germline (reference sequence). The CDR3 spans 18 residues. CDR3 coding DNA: TGTGCCACCAGCAGTACCGGGAGTATAGCGGGGAATACCTACGAGCAGTACTTC. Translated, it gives CATSSTGSIAGNTYEQYF.

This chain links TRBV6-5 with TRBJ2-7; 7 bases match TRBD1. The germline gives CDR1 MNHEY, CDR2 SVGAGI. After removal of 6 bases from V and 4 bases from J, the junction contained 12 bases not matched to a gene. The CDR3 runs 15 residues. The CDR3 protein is CASRGSGQFPYEQYF. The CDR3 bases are TGTGCCAGCAGAGGATCGGGACAGTTTCCTTACGAGCAGTACTTC.

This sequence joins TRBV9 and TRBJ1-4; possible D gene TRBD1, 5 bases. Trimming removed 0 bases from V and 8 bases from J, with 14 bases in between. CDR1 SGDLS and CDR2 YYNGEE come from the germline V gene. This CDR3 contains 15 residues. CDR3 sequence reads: CASSVDGGLEEKLFF. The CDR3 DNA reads TGTGCCAGCAGCGTAGACGGGGGGTTAGAAGAAAAACTGTTTTTT.

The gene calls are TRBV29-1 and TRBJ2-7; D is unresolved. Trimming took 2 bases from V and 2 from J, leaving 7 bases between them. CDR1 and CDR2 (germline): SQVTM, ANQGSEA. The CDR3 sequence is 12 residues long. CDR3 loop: CSVESTAYEQYF. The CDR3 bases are TGCAGCGTTGAATCCACAGCCTACGAGCAGTACTTC.

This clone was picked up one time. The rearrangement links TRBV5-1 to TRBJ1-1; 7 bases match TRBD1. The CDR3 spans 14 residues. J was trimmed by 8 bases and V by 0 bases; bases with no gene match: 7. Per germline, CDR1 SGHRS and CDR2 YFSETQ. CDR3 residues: CASSLDWDSIEAFF. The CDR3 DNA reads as TGCGCCAGCAGCTTGGATTGGGACAGCATAGAAGCTTTCTTT.

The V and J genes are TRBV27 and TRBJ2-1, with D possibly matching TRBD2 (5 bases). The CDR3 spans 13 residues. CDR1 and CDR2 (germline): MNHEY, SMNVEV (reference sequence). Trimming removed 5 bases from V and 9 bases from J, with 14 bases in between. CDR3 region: CASSTHGEGEQFF. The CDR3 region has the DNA TGTGCCAGCAGTACCCACGGTGAGGGTGAGCAGTTCTTC.

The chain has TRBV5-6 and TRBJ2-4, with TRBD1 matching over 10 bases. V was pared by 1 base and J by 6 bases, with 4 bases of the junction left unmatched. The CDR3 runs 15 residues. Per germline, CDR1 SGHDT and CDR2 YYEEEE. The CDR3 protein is CASSLRGQGTNIQYF. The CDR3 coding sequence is TGTGCCAGCAGCTTGAGGGGACAGGGGACAAACATTCAGTACTTC.

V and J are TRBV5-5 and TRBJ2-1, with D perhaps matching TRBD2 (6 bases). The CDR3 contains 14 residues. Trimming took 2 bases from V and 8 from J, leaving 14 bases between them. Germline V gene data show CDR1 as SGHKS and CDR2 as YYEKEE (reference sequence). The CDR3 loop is CASSFMGGDYEQFF. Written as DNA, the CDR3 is TGTGCCAGCAGCTTTATGGGTGGGGACTATGAGCAGTTCTTC.

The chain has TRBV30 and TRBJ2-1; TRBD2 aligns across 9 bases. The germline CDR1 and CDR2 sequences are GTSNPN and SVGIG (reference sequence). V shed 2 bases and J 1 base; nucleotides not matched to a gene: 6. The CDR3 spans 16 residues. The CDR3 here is CAWSLGLAGSYNEQFF. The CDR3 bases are TGTGCCTGGAGTTTGGGGCTAGCGGGATCCTACAATGAGCAGTTCTTC.

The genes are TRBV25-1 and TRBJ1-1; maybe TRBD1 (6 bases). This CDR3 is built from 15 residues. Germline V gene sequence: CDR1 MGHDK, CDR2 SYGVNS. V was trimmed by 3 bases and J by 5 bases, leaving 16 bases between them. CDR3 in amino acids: CASSDAGGASTEAFF. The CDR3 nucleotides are TGTGCCAGCAGTGACGCGGGGGGCGCGTCTACTGAAGCTTTCTTT.

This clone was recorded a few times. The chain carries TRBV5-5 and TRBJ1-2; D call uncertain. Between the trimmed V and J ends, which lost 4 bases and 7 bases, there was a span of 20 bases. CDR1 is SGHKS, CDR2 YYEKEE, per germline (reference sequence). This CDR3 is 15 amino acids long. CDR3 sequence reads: CASSQFIYSPGGYTF. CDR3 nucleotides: TGTGCCAGCAGCCAATTTATCTACAGCCCAGGTGGCTACACCTTC. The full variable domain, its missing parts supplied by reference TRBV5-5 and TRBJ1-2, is DAGVTQSPTHLIKTRGQQVTLRCSPISGHKSVSWYQQVLGQGPQFIFQYYEKEERGRGNFPDRFSARQFPNYSSELNVNALLLGDSALYLCASSQFIYSPGGYTFGSGTRLTVV.

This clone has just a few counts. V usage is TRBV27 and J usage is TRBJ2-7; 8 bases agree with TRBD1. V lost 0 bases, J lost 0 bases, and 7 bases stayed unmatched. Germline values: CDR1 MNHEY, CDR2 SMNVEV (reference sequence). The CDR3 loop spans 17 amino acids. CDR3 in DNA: TGTGCCAGCAGTTTATCGAGTACGGGACAGGTCTCCTACGAGCAGTACTTC. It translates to CASSLSSTGQVSYEQYF.

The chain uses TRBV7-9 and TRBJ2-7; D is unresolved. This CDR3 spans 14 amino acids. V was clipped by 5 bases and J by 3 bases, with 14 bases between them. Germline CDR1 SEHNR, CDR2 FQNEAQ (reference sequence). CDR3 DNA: TGTGCCAGCAGCCCTTTACAGAGACACTACGAGCAGTACTTC. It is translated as CASSPLQRHYEQYF.

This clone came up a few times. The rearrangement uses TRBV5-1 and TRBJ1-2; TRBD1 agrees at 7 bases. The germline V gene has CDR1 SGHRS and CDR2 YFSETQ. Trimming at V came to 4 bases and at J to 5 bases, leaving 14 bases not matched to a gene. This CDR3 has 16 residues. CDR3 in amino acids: CASSGEVHQGVYGYTF. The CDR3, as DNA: TGCGCCAGCAGCGGGGAGGTTCACCAGGGGGTTTATGGCTACACCTTC. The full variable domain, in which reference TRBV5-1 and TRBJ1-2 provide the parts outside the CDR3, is KAGVTQTPRYLIKTRGQQVTLSCSPISGHRSVSWYQQTPGQGLQFLFEYFSETQRNKGNFPGRFSGRQFSNSRSEMNVSTLELGDSALYLCASSGEVHQGVYGYTFGSGTRLTVV.

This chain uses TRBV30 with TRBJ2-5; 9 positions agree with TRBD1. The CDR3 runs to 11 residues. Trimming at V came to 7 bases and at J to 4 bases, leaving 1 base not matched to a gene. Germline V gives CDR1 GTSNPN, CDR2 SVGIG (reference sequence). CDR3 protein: CALGQGETQYF. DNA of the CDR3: TGTGCCTTGGGACAGGGAGAGACCCAGTACTTC.

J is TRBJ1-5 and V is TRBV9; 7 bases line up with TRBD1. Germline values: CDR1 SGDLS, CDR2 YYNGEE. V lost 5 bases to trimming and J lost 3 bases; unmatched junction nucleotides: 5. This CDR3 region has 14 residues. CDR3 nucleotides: TGTGCCAGCAGTGCGGGACAGAACAATCAGCCCCAGCATTTT. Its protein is CASSAGQNNQPQHF.

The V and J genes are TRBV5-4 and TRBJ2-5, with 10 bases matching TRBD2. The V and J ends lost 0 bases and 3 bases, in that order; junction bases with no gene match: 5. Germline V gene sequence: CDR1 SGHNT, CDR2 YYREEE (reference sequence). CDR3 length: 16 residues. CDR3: CASSLGASGREETQYF. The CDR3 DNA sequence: TGTGCCAGCAGCTTGGGGGCTAGCGGGAGAGAAGAGACCCAGTACTTC.

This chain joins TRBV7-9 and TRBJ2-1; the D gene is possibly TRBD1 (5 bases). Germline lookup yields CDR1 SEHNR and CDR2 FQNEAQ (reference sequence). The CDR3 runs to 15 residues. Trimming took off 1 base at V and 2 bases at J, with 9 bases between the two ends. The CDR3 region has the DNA TGTGCCAGCAGCTTAGAGGGGTTCGCCTACAATGAGCAGTTCTTC. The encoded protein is CASSLEGFAYNEQFF.

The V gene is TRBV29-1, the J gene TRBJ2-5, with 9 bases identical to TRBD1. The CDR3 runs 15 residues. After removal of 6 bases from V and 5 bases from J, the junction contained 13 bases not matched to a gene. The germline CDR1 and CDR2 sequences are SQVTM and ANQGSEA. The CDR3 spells CSVPSGTGSGETQYF. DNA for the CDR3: TGCAGCGTACCGTCCGGGACAGGGTCTGGGGAGACCCAGTACTTC.

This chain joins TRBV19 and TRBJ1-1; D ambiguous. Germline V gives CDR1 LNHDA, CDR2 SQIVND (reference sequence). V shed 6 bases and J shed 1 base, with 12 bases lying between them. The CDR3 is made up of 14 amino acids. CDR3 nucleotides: TGTGCCAGTAGCTTAAGCGTTTGGAACACTGAAGCTTTCTTT. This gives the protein CASSLSVWNTEAFF.